This T cell receptor beta chain was recorded in a study of cytomegalovirus exposure and HLA in healthy donors. Across the whole study: In a previous analysis, more than 90 million unique TCR beta sequences were found from roughly 180 million T cells.

On this clone itself: The antigen is unknown.

V lost 9 bases, J lost 4 bases, and 5 bases stayed unmatched. CDR1 and CDR2 (germline): PRHDT, FYEKMQ (reference sequence). CDR3 length: 12 residues. The study's findings and limits: Researchers counted roughly 150 TCR beta chains as cytomegalovirus-associated.

The PCR ran on 60 Vbeta and 13 Jbeta primers. Sequencing used immunoSEQ multiplex PCR; TCRdb keeps in-frame clones, though not all of them. The repertoire has roughly 110,000 clones, about 74% of them found once; the top ten carry 12% to 15%. Sequenced material: PBMCs. This TCR was recovered from a middle-aged woman in good health and CMV-seropositive. This rearrangement joins TRBV13 to TRBJ1-1; 7 nucleotides match TRBD1. This CDR3 reads CASQGGVTEAFF. The CDR3 DNA sequence: TGTGCCAGTCAGGGGGGAGTCACTGAAGCTTTCTTT.